This paragraph reports one TCR beta chain. As yet, its antigen is unknown. Assay runs were performed at deep level. Genomic DNA (from each subset) was split evenly across several immunoSEQ plates. Here immunoSEQ multiplex PCR was the method, and the copy in TCRdb shows in-frame clones only, minus some. The repertoire holds about 1.1 million clones, around 77% seen once, with approximately 0.9% in the top ten. The sample originates from a study of shared clonotypes between healthy human individuals. V gave up 5 bases and J gave up 5 bases, with 12 bases separating them. The CDR3 length is 13 residues. From germline, CDR1 is PRHDT and CDR2 FYEKMQ (reference sequence). Study-wide results and limits: Clonotypes not shared had lower generation probabilities than those common to all four donors.

This clonotype originated in a man between 18 and 35 years old in good health. Some clones in this sample may be carry-over from other donors' samples. Sequencing input: memory CD4+ T cells from PBMCs. Stated subset: CD45RA-negative fraction. The rearrangement uses TRBV13 and TRBJ2-5; D is possibly TRBD2 (6 bases). The CDR3 is CASSPPGEETQYF. The CDR3 DNA is TGTGCCAGCAGCCCACCGGGGGAGGAGACCCAGTACTTC.